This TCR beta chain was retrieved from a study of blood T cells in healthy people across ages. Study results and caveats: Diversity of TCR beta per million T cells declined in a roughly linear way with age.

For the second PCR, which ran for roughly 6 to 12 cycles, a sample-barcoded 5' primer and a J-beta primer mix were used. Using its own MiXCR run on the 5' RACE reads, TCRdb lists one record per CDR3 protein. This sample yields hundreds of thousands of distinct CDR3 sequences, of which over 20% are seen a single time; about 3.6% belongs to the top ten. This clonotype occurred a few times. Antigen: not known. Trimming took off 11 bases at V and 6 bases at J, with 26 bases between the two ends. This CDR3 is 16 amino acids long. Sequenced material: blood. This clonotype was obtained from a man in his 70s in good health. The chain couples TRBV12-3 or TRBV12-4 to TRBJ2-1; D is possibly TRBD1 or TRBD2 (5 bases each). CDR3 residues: CACIARGGFNLNEQFF. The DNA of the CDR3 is TGTGCCTGCATCGCCCGTGGGGGATTCAATCTCAATGAGCAGTTCTTC.